Below are 11 T cell receptor beta chains sequenced from a single sample in a study of T-cell memory formation after mild COVID-19. From the 5' RACE reads, TCRdb called clonotypes with MiXCR, one entry per CDR3 protein. The sample lists about 29,000 distinct CDR3 sequences, 10% to 15% occurring once. The material sequenced was PBMCs or a T cell subset sorted from them (not recorded which). These receptors all stem from an adult woman who had mild COVID-19 (a few samples of this study predate the infection). Cell type and time point are not known.

This clonotype ranks as medium-sized. The chain is built from TRBV7-2 and TRBJ1-6, with no clear D. V was shortened by 3 bases and J by 5 bases, with 8 bases between the two germline ends. The CDR3 spans 14 residues. Germline V lookup: CDR1 SGHTA, CDR2 FQGNSA. Here the CDR3 reads CASSFQSNNSPLHF. The CDR3 DNA follows: TGTGCCAGCAGCTTCCAGTCTAATAATTCACCCCTCCACTTT.

This clonotype showed up many times. The chain has TRBV5-1 and TRBJ1-2; 10 bases map to TRBD1. CDR3 length equals 14 residues. V trimming: 4 bases; J trimming: 5 bases; junction bases outside the gene matches: 5. Germline V gene data show CDR1 as SGHRS and CDR2 as YFSETQ. CDR3 amino acids: CASSPGTGVYGYTF. In nucleotides, the CDR3 is TGCGCCAGCAGCCCTGGGACAGGGGTTTATGGCTACACCTTC.

Ten or more counts support this clonotype. V gene TRBV24-1 combines with J gene TRBJ2-5, with 9 positions matching TRBD1. Germline loops: CDR1 KGHDR, CDR2 SFDVKD. Trimming removed 4 bases from V and 4 bases from J; junction bases left unmatched: 0. The CDR3 runs to 13 residues. The CDR3 nucleotides read TGTGCCACCAGTGAGGGACAGGGAGAGACCCAGTACTTC. Protein: CATSEGQGETQYF.

The table lists this clonotype with many counts. V usage is TRBV4-3 and J usage is TRBJ2-6; D gene unclear. CDR1 is LGHNA, CDR2 YSLEER, per germline. The CDR3 is 16 residues long. The V gene lost 0 bases and the J gene lost 1 base, with 7 bases spanning the gap. The CDR3 DNA reads TGCGCCAGCAGCCAAGATCACACATCTGGGGCCAACGTCCTGACTTTC. Amino acids: CASSQDHTSGANVLTF.

This clonotype appeared many times. This chain uses TRBV5-5 with TRBJ2-5, with D unresolved. This CDR3 contains 12 residues. Germline values: CDR1 SGHKS, CDR2 YYEKEE (reference sequence). The V gene lost 4 bases and the J gene lost 0 bases, with 4 bases spanning the gap. The CDR3 nucleotides read TGTGCCAGCAGCGTCTACCAAGAGACCCAGTACTTC. Protein sequence: CASSVYQETQYF.

In DNA, the CDR3 is TGTGCCACCCGACAGGGCCAAGAGACCCAGTACTTC. It is translated as CATRQGQETQYF. This sequence joins TRBV28 and TRBJ2-5; 7 nucleotides line up with TRBD1. Per germline, CDR1 MDHEN and CDR2 SYDVKM. The V and J ends lost 10 bases and 1 base, in that order; junction bases with no gene match: 3. This CDR3 comprises 12 residues.

The rearrangement links TRBV5-1 to TRBJ1-2, with 9 positions matching TRBD1. CDR3 length: 15 amino acids. The junction had 9 bases not matched to a gene; V was cut back by 6 bases and J by 3 bases. Germline lookup yields CDR1 SGHRS and CDR2 YFSETQ. This CDR3 is CASTLRDRDHYGYTF. The DNA of the CDR3 is TGCGCCAGCACCCTCCGGGACAGGGACCACTATGGCTACACCTTC.

This clonotype occurred a few times. The chain carries TRBV4-3 and TRBJ2-6; 9 positions agree with TRBD2. The CDR3 runs to 16 residues. The junction had 7 bases not matched to a gene; V was cut back by 6 bases and J by 4 bases. Germline loops: CDR1 LGHNA, CDR2 YSLEER. The CDR3 is CASSQQRGAGANVLTF. CDR3 coding DNA: TGCGCCAGCAGTCAGCAGCGGGGGGCCGGGGCCAACGTCCTGACTTTC.

In its sample, this clonotype was seen many times. The chain carries TRBV7-9 and TRBJ1-2; 10 bases agree with TRBD1. The CDR3 runs 15 residues. Losses at the gene ends were 3 bases for V and 2 bases for J; bases not matched to a gene: 3. CDR1 and CDR2 (germline): SEHNR, FQNEAQ (reference sequence). The CDR3 nucleotides read TGTGCCAGCAGCTTGCCGGGACAGGGGAACTATGGCTACACCTTC. This sequence encodes CASSLPGQGNYGYTF.

About this clonotype: Since a much larger clone is just one base distant, this may be a read error. The chain couples TRBV25-1 to TRBJ2-3; the match to TRBD2 covers 7 bases. Germline values: CDR1 MGHDK, CDR2 SYGVNS. The CDR3 sequence is 15 residues long. The V and J ends lost 1 base and 4 bases, in that order; junction bases with no gene match: 5. The CDR3 is CASSESRGDSDTQYF. The CDR3 coding sequence is TGTGCCAGCAGTGAATCTCGGGGGGACTCAGATACGCAGTATTTT. Filled out from reference TRBV25-1 and TRBJ2-3, the complete variable domain reads EADIYQTPRYLVIGTGKKITLECSQTMGHDKMYWYQQDPGMELHLIHYSYGVNSTEKGDLSSESTVSRIRTEHFPLTLESARPSHTSQYLCASSESRGDSDTQYFGPGTRLTVL.

This clonotype was seen many times. The V and J genes are TRBV9 and TRBJ2-5, with 14 bases matching TRBD2. After removal of 4 bases from V and 5 bases from J, the junction contained 10 bases not matched to a gene. Germline V CDR1 and CDR2: SGDLS, YYNGEE. The CDR3 runs to 17 residues. As DNA, the CDR3 is TGTGCCAGCAGCAGACTACCGGGACTAGCGGGAGAGGAGACCCAGTACTTC. This codes for CASSRLPGLAGEETQYF.